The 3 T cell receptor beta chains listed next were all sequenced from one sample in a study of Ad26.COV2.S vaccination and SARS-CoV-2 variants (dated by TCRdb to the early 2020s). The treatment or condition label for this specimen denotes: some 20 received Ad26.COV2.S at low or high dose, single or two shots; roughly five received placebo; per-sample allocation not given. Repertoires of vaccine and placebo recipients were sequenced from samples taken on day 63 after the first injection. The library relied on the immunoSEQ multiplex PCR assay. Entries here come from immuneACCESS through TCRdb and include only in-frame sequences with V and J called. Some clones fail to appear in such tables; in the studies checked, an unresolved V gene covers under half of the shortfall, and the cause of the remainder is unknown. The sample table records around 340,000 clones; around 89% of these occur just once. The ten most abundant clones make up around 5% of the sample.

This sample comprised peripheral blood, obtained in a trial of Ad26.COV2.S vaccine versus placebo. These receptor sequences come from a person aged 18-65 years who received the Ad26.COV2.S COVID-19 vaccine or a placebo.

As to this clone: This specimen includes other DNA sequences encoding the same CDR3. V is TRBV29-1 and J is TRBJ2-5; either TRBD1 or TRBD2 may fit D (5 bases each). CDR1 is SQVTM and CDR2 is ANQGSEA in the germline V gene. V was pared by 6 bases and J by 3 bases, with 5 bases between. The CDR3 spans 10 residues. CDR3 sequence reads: CSVGEETQYF. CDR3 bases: TGCAGCGTGGGGGAAGAGACCCAGTACTTC.

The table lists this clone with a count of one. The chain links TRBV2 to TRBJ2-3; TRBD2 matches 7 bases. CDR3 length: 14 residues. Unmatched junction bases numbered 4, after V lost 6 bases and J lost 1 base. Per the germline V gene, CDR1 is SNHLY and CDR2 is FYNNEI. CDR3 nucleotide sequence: TGTGCCAGCAGCCGGGGGGTGGGCACAGATACGCAGTATTTT. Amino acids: CASSRGVGTDTQYF.

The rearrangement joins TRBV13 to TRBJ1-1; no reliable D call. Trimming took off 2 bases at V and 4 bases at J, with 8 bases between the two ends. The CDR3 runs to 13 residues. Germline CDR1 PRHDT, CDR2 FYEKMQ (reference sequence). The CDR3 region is CASSLKSITEAFF. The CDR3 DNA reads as TGTGCCAGCAGCTTAAAGAGTATCACTGAAGCTTTCTTT.